The source of this T cell receptor beta chain is a study of glioma-infiltrating T cells. Study as a whole: Dexamethasone exposure before glioma surgery was limited to six or fewer days. Approximately 990,000 peripheral T cells were targeted at about 4- to 11-fold coverage.

Using RNA template, CDR3s of TCR alpha and beta were amplified with iRepertoire arm-PCR. One entry per CDR3 protein, called by TCRdb with MiXCR from the multiplex PCR reads. The sample yields more than 300,000 distinct CDR3 sequences, 41% seen once. The CDR3 runs to 17 residues. Germline V gives CDR1 SEHNR, CDR2 FQNEAQ (reference sequence). Losses at the gene ends were 5 bases for V and 0 bases for J; bases not matched to a gene: 9. Study-level findings and limits: Only very few CDR3 sequences appeared in both tissue and blood.

On this clonotype itself: The antigen is not known.

The sequencing input was glioma tissue, nonneoplastic brain tissue, or PBMCs (not recorded which). J is TRBJ2-7 and V is TRBV7-9, with 11 bases that match TRBD2. The sequence came from a human donor with low-grade glioma or glioblastoma, undergoing nonglioma brain surgery, or in good health (not recorded which). The CDR3, as DNA: TGTGCCAGCAGCCTCATGACTAGCGGGACGAGCTCCTACGAGCAGTACTTC. Translating it yields CASSLMTSGTSSYEQYF.